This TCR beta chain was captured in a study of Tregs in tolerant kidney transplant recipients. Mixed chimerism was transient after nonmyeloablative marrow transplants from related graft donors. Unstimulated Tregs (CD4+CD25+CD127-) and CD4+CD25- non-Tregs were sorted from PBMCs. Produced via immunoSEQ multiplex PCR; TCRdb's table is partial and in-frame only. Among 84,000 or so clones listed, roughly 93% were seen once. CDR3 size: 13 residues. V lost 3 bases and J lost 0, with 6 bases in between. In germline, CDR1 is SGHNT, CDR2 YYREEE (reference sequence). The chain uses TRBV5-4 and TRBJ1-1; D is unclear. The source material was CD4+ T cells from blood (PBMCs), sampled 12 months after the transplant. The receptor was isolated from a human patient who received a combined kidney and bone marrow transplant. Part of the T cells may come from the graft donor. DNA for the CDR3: TGTGCCAGCAGCTCCGGGGTGAACACTGAAGCTTTCTTT. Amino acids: CASSSGVNTEAFF.